These T cell receptor beta chains were read from a single sample in a study of long-term antiretroviral therapy in people with HIV. Measured with immunoSEQ multiplex PCR; TCRdb has only the in-frame clones, and not every one. The sample holds roughly 28,000 clones, 90% seen once. Sample: unsorted PBMCs, taken 5 to 5.5 years after starting antiretroviral therapy. These receptors were obtained from a woman aged 35 to 49 with HIV. CDR3s include the opening cysteine and the closing phenylalanine or tryptophan. Fields, in order: J gene, V gene, D gene, clone size, CDR3 DNA, CDR3 protein. D genes are given only for firm matches. The listing skips clone size in some rows; elsewhere it reads once, few, many or a size class.

J gene: TRBJ2-7
V gene: TRBV14
D gene: TRBD1
clone size: .
CDR3 DNA: TGTGCCAGCAGCCAAGACGGGGACAGCCCGTCCTACGAGCAGTACTTC
CDR3 protein: CASSQDGDSPSYEQYF

J gene: TRBJ2-1
V gene: TRBV29-1
D gene: .
clone size: .
CDR3 DNA: TGCAGCGTTGAGGCTGTCTACAATGAGCAGTTCTTC
CDR3 protein: CSVEAVYNEQFF

J gene: TRBJ2-1
V gene: TRBV4-1
D gene: .
clone size: .
CDR3 DNA: TGCGCCAGCAGCCCAGAACTCCGGATTTCCTACAATGAGCAGTTCTTC
CDR3 protein: CASSPELRISYNEQFF

J gene: TRBJ2-7
V gene: TRBV5-1
D gene: .
clone size: .
CDR3 DNA: TGCGCCAGCAGCTTGGAAGCGATCTACGAGCAGTACTTC
CDR3 protein: CASSLEAIYEQYF

J gene: TRBJ2-7
V gene: TRBV25-1
D gene: .
clone size: .
CDR3 DNA: TGTGCCAGCAGTGGCGACAGCCCCTACGAGCAGTACTTC
CDR3 protein: CASSGDSPYEQYF

J gene: TRBJ1-1
V gene: TRBV6-5
D gene: .
clone size: .
CDR3 DNA: TGTGCCAGCAGATATTCAGGGGCGTCGAACACTGAAGCTTTCTTT
CDR3 protein: CASRYSGASNTEAFF

J gene: TRBJ1-1
V gene: TRBV13
D gene: .
clone size: .
CDR3 DNA: TGTGCCAGCAGCTTAGACTGGAACACTGAAGCTTTCTTT
CDR3 protein: CASSLDWNTEAFF

J gene: TRBJ1-2
V gene: TRBV27
D gene: .
clone size: .
CDR3 DNA: TGTGCCAGCAGTAGAGACACAGGGATTAACTATGGCTACACCTTC
CDR3 protein: CASSRDTGINYGYTF

J gene: TRBJ2-7
V gene: TRBV29-1
D gene: TRBD2
clone size: .
CDR3 DNA: TGCAGCGCCTCAGCGGGAGTGTACGAGCAGTACTTC
CDR3 protein: CSASAGVYEQYF

J gene: TRBJ2-3
V gene: TRBV19
D gene: TRBD2
clone size: .
CDR3 DNA: TGTGCCAGTAGTCCCAGCGGGGGGTACCGCACAGATACGCAGTATTTT
CDR3 protein: CASSPSGGYRTDTQYF

J gene: TRBJ2-1
V gene: TRBV5-1
D gene: .
clone size: .
CDR3 DNA: TGCGCCAGCAGCTTGGCGTCTAGCGCTAGCAATGAGCAGTTCTTC
CDR3 protein: CASSLASSASNEQFF

J gene: TRBJ2-2
V gene: TRBV11-2
D gene: .
clone size: .
CDR3 DNA: TGTGCCAGCAGCTACTGGGTAGCTCCGAACACCGGGGAGCTGTTTTTT
CDR3 protein: CASSYWVAPNTGELFF

J gene: TRBJ2-5
V gene: TRBV9
D gene: TRBD2
clone size: .
CDR3 DNA: TGTGCCAGCAGCGTAGGGTGGGGGGGCCAAGAGACCCAGTACTTC
CDR3 protein: CASSVGWGGQETQYF

J gene: TRBJ1-2
V gene: TRBV25-1
D gene: .
clone size: .
CDR3 DNA: TGTGCCGGACGAGGTGTCAGGGAGTCGAGGTATGGCTACACCTTC
CDR3 protein: CAGRGVRESRYGYTF

J gene: TRBJ1-5
V gene: TRBV18
D gene: .
clone size: .
CDR3 DNA: TGTGCCAGCTCGAGAACAGGGATGGATCAGCCCCAGCATTTT
CDR3 protein: CASSRTGMDQPQHF

J gene: TRBJ1-4
V gene: TRBV19
D gene: .
clone size: once
CDR3 DNA: TGTGCCAGTAGTATACAGGGTGCAACTAATGAAAAACTGTTTTTT
CDR3 protein: CASSIQGATNEKLFF

J gene: TRBJ2-5
V gene: TRBV5-1
D gene: .
clone size: .
CDR3 DNA: TGCGCCAGCAGCTTCGGACTCCGCGTTGAGACCCAGTACTTC
CDR3 protein: CASSFGLRVETQYF

J gene: TRBJ2-7
V gene: TRBV25-1
D gene: .
clone size: .
CDR3 DNA: TGTGCCAGCAGTCGGGGCGAGCAGTACTTC
CDR3 protein: CASSRGEQYF

J gene: TRBJ2-7
V gene: TRBV2
D gene: .
clone size: .
CDR3 DNA: TGTGCCAGCAGTGTCCCCGGGACTTACTACGAGCAGTACTTC
CDR3 protein: CASSVPGTYYEQYF

J gene: TRBJ2-3
V gene: TRBV5-1
D gene: .
clone size: .
CDR3 DNA: TGCGCCAGCAGCTTGGGTCGGGACTCTCCCACAGATACGCAGTATTTT
CDR3 protein: CASSLGRDSPTDTQYF

J gene: TRBJ2-2
V gene: TRBV19
D gene: .
clone size: .
CDR3 DNA: TGTGCCAGTAGTATGACGGGGGACACCGGGGAGCTGTTTTTT
CDR3 protein: CASSMTGDTGELFF

J gene: TRBJ2-3
V gene: TRBV7-9
D gene: TRBD1
clone size: .
CDR3 DNA: TGTGCCAGCAGCTTAGGGACAGGGGAGTATTTT
CDR3 protein: CASSLGTGEYF